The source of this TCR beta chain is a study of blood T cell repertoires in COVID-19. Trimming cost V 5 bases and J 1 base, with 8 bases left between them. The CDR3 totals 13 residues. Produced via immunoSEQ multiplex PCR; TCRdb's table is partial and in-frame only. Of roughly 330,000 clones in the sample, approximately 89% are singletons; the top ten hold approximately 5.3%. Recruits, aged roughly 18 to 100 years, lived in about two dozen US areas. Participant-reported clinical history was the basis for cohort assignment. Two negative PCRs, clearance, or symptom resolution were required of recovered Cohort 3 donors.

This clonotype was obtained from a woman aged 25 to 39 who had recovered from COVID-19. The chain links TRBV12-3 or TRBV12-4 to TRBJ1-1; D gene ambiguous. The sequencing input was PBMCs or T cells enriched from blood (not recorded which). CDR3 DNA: TGTGCCAGCAGTCCCCTCAGGAACACTGAAGCTTTCTTT. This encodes CASSPLRNTEAFF.